The 16 T cell receptor beta chains listed next were all sequenced from one sample in a study of T-cell memory formation after mild COVID-19. In TCRdb, the 5' RACE reads were re-called with MiXCR into one record per CDR3 protein. The table records some 600,000 distinct CDR3 sequences, 15% to 20% of them present only once. The sample consisted of PBMCs or a T cell subset sorted from them (not recorded which). All receptors derive from an adult woman who had mild COVID-19 (a few samples of this study predate the infection). Cell type and time point are not known.

This clonotype was observed at least ten times. The rearrangement links TRBV7-2 to TRBJ2-2, with 8 positions matching TRBD2. CDR1 and CDR2 from the germline V gene are SGHTA and FQGNSA. Losses at the gene ends were 8 bases for V and 2 bases for J; bases not matched to a gene: 4. CDR3 size: 14 residues. DNA for the CDR3: TGTGCCAGCCGGGAGGGCGGTAACACCGGGGAGCTGTTTTTT. Its translation is CASREGGNTGELFF.

There are a few counts of this clonotype. The rearrangement links TRBV5-1 to TRBJ2-1, with D possibly matching TRBD2 (5 bases). The CDR3 spans 14 residues. With 4 bases removed from V and 6 bases from J, the gap between germline ends came to 14 bases. From germline, CDR1 is SGHRS and CDR2 YFSETQ. The CDR3: CASSPEGLANEQFF. The CDR3 nucleotides read TGCGCCAGCAGCCCCGAAGGGCTAGCCAATGAGCAGTTCTTC.

CDR3 DNA: TGTGCCATCAGTGACAGATGGGAAAAAGGGTTATTGCCCCAGCATTTT. Translation: CAISDRWEKGLLPQHF. The chain has TRBV10-3 and TRBJ1-5; D is unclear. The length of the CDR3 is 16 residues. Germline V CDR1 and CDR2: ENHRY, SYGVKD. Trimming pared 3 bases from V and 9 bases from J, leaving 21 bases between.

This clonotype was found a few times. This chain connects TRBV12-3 or TRBV12-4 to TRBJ2-1; the match to TRBD2 covers 7 bases. The CDR3 contains 16 residues. V lost 1 base to trimming and J lost 12 bases; unmatched junction nucleotides: 15. CDR3 loop: CASSLGGGSSQKVQFF. For the CDR3, the DNA is TGTGCCAGCAGTTTAGGGGGCGGGAGTTCGCAGAAAGTGCAGTTCTTC.

V and J are TRBV5-1 and TRBJ2-1, with 10 bases that match TRBD1. The V gene's germline CDR1 is SGHRS and CDR2 YFSETQ. The CDR3 contains 15 residues. Unmatched junction bases numbered 5, after V lost 4 bases and J lost 4 bases. This CDR3 is CASSAGDRGYNEQFF. In nucleotides, the CDR3 is TGCGCCAGCAGCGCCGGGGACAGGGGTTACAATGAGCAGTTCTTC.

Only a few counts were recorded for this clonotype. V gene TRBV6-1 combines with J gene TRBJ1-5; D gene ambiguous. V was pared by 5 bases and J by 5 bases, with 13 bases between. The CDR3 contains 14 residues. CDR1 and CDR2 from the germline V gene are MNHNS and SASEGT. CDR3 in amino acids: CASSSDRTYQPQHF. CDR3 nucleotide sequence: TGTGCCAGCAGTTCAGATCGGACCTATCAGCCCCAGCATTTT.

The chain couples TRBV12-3 or TRBV12-4 to TRBJ2-7, with 13 bases identical to TRBD2. CDR3 length: 17 amino acids. V was clipped by 1 base and J by 2 bases; unmatched bases: 5. The CDR3 nucleotides read TGTGCCAGCAGTTTAGTCCTGACTAGCGGGAGGACCTACGAGCAGTACTTC. It translates to CASSLVLTSGRTYEQYF.

V is TRBV2 and J is TRBJ2-7; no firm D call. The CDR3 has 11 residues. The V and J ends lost 7 bases and 2 bases respectively, with 6 bases between them. CDR1 SNHLY and CDR2 FYNNEI come from the germline V gene. The CDR3 DNA follows: TGTGCCAGCACCGCGGCCTACGAGCAGTACTTC. This codes for CASTAAYEQYF.

The chain recombines TRBV20-1 with TRBJ2-3; TRBD1 agrees at 7 bases. Losses at the gene ends were 0 bases for V and 11 bases for J; bases not matched to a gene: 8. The CDR3 is 13 amino acids. Germline values: CDR1 DFQATT, CDR2 SNEGSKA (reference sequence). The CDR3 DNA sequence: TGCAGTGCTAGAGATTTTCTGACAGGGTGGCAGTATTTT. This translates into CSARDFLTGWQYF.

Many counts were recorded for this clonotype. V is TRBV5-1 and J is TRBJ1-2; 8 nucleotides align to TRBD1. The CDR3 has 15 amino acids. Trimming took 3 bases from V and 5 from J; bases not matched to a gene: 9. The germline V gene encodes CDR1 SGHRS and CDR2 YFSETQ. CDR3 sequence: CASSYLTGEAYGYTF. For the CDR3, the DNA is TGCGCCAGCAGCTACCTGACAGGGGAGGCGTATGGCTACACCTTC.

The J gene is TRBJ2-1, the V gene TRBV1; the table's D call, TRBD1, has no DNA check behind it. TRBV1 is labeled a pseudogene. This CDR3 comprises 16 residues. CDR3 protein: CTSSQDRTPFYNEQFF. For the CDR3, the DNA is TGCACCAGCAGCCAAGATAGGACGCCCTTTTACAATGAGCAGTTCTTC.

The V gene is TRBV5-6, the J gene TRBJ1-1, with D uncertain. CDR1 and CDR2 (germline): SGHDT, YYEEEE. There are 14 residues in the CDR3. Trimming removed 2 bases at V and 0 bases at J, with 8 bases between. CDR3 residues: CASSLGWVNTEAFF. CDR3 coding DNA: TGTGCCAGCAGCTTAGGCTGGGTGAACACTGAAGCTTTCTTT.

Ten or more counts support this clonotype. J is TRBJ2-7 and V is TRBV7-9; 10 nucleotides agree with TRBD1. The ends lost 3 bases at V and 1 base at J; junction bases unmatched: 6. This CDR3 contains 16 residues. Germline values: CDR1 SEHNR, CDR2 FQNEAQ (reference sequence). The CDR3 region is CASSFSRDRGSYEQYF. DNA for the CDR3: TGTGCCAGCAGCTTTTCCCGGGACAGGGGATCCTACGAGCAGTACTTC.

The chain carries TRBV12-3 or TRBV12-4 and TRBJ1-2; perhaps TRBD1 as D (6 bases). The V and J ends lost 5 bases and 3 bases respectively, with 13 bases between them. The CDR3 runs 14 residues. CDR3 sequence (DNA): TGTGCCAGCAGTCCGATCCCAGGGGACTATGGCTACACCTTC. This encodes CASSPIPGDYGYTF.

Only a few counts were recorded for this clonotype. The genes are TRBV20-1 and TRBJ1-5; the D gene is possibly TRBD1 (6 bases). Germline assignment: CDR1 DFQATT and CDR2 SNEGSKA (reference sequence). This CDR3 region has 15 residues. The V end lost 3 bases, the J end lost 0 bases, and 12 bases lay between the germline ends. CDR3 region: CSASWGRSSNQPQHF. CDR3 bases: TGCAGTGCTAGTTGGGGGCGCAGTAGCAATCAGCCCCAGCATTTT.

The V and J genes are TRBV12-3 or TRBV12-4 and TRBJ1-5; no clear D gene. The CDR3 has 14 amino acids. V dropped 5 bases and J dropped 6 bases, with 14 bases sitting between them. The CDR3 DNA reads TGTGCCAGCAGTCCAAGGGTGGGGTCTCAGCCCCAGCATTTT. It translates to CASSPRVGSQPQHF.